Each of the 18 T cell receptor beta chains below was sequenced from the same sample in a study of PD-1 blockade in classical Hodgkin lymphoma. Clones were read by immunoSEQ multiplex PCR, and TCRdb kept only the in-frame ones, dropping some. The sample consists of fewer than 75,000 clones, approximately 90% of them appearing once. Each and every patient relapsed after autologous stem cell transplantation, and patients got differing brentuximab vedotin exposure. Specimen: peripheral blood mononuclear cells (PBMCs), collected before the second cycle of nivolumab. The source of these receptors is a human donor with classical Hodgkin lymphoma.

V and J are TRBV2 and TRBJ1-2; D perhaps matches TRBD1 (5 bases). The CDR3 has 12 residues. Germline V gene sequence: CDR1 SNHLY, CDR2 FYNNEI. Trimming removed 6 bases from V and 2 bases from J, with 7 bases in between. The chain's CDR3 is CASRDNNYGYTF. The CDR3 nucleotides are TGTGCCAGCAGGGACAACAACTATGGCTACACCTTC. Filled out from reference TRBV2 and TRBJ1-2, the complete variable domain reads EPEVTQTPSHQVTQMGQEVILRCVPISNHLYFYWYRQILGQKVEFLVSFYNNEISEKSEIFDDQFSVERPDGSNFTLKIRSTKLEDSAMYFCASRDNNYGYTFGSGTRLTVV.

This clone was recorded a few times. This chain connects TRBV30 to TRBJ1-1, with D possibly TRBD1 on 6 matching bases. The CDR3 has 12 amino acids. Germline lookup yields CDR1 GTSNPN and CDR2 SVGIG (reference sequence). The V end was cut by 5 bases, the J end by 2 bases, with 9 bases between. The CDR3 nucleotides are TGTGCCTGGCAGACAGGAAACACTGAAGCTTTCTTT. Translated, it gives CAWQTGNTEAFF.

In this sample, this clone turned up a few times. This chain uses TRBV28 with TRBJ1-6; TRBD1 is a possible D gene (6 bases). The ends were cut back, 10 bases at V and 5 bases at J, with 21 bases in the middle. Looked up from germline, CDR1 is MDHEN and CDR2 is SYDVKM. The CDR3 covers 16 residues. The CDR3 reads CATYPAGAGDNSPLHF. As DNA, the CDR3 is TGTGCCACCTACCCCGCAGGGGCCGGAGATAATTCACCCCTCCACTTT.

The rearrangement uses TRBV6-5 and TRBJ1-1; 7 bases are a match to TRBD1. Germline V gene data show CDR1 as MNHEY and CDR2 as SVGAGI. The CDR3 runs to 13 residues. Trimming removed 6 bases from V and 2 bases from J; junction bases left unmatched: 3. CDR3 DNA: TGTGCCAGCAGAAGACAGGGTAACACTGAAGCTTTCTTT. It is translated as CASRRQGNTEAFF.

The J gene is TRBJ1-4, the V gene TRBV29-1; no definite D call. Trimming took 4 bases from V and 6 from J, leaving 12 bases between them. Germline V CDR1 and CDR2: SQVTM, ANQGSEA. The CDR3 is made up of 13 amino acids. The CDR3 sequence is CSVGAGPDEKLFF. The DNA of the CDR3 is TGCAGCGTTGGAGCTGGTCCCGATGAAAAACTGTTTTTT.

This rearrangement joins TRBV28 to TRBJ2-5; D perhaps matches TRBD1 (7 bases). Germline CDR1 is MDHEN and CDR2 is SYDVKM. V lost 2 bases to trimming and J lost 2 bases, with 12 bases between them. The CDR3 has 15 amino acids. The CDR3 is CASSLVTGRQETQYF. As DNA, the CDR3 is TGTGCCAGCAGTTTAGTGACAGGGAGGCAAGAGACCCAGTACTTC. The full variable domain, completed using reference TRBV28 and TRBJ2-5, is DVKVTQSSRYLVKRTGEKVFLECVQDMDHENMFWYRQDPGLGLRLIYFSYDVKMKEKGDIPEGYSVSREKKERFSLILESASTNQTSMYLCASSLVTGRQETQYFGPGTRLLVL.

J is TRBJ2-5 and V is TRBV27, with D possibly being TRBD1 or TRBD2 (5 bases each). With 7 bases removed from V and 2 bases from J, the gap between germline ends came to 17 bases. The CDR3 is 15 residues long. Germline CDR1 MNHEY, CDR2 SMNVEV (reference sequence). CDR3: CASKSPGAAQETQYF. CDR3 nucleotides: TGTGCCAGCAAATCCCCCGGGGCAGCACAAGAGACCCAGTACTTC.

The chain carries TRBV5-1 and TRBJ2-5; 8 bases line up with TRBD1. The CDR3 length is 15 residues. The germline CDR1 and CDR2 sequences are SGHRS and YFSETQ. V lost 3 bases, J lost 0 bases, and 4 bases stayed unmatched. Here the CDR3 DNA reads TGCGCCAGCAGCTCGTACAGGGGGAACCAAGAGACCCAGTACTTC. Residues: CASSSYRGNQETQYF.

This chain links TRBV9 with TRBJ2-3, with D perhaps TRBD1 (5 bases). The V gene lost 2 bases and the J gene lost 2 bases, with 9 bases spanning the gap. Germline assignment: CDR1 SGDLS and CDR2 YYNGEE. The CDR3 spans 14 residues. DNA of the CDR3: TGTGCCAGCAGCGTGGCAGGGAACACAGATACGCAGTATTTT. Its translation: CASSVAGNTDTQYF.

The CDR3 spells CASSSQGLNEQFF. The CDR3 DNA is TGTGCCAGCAGCTCCCAAGGTTTAAATGAGCAGTTCTTC. V usage is TRBV11-2 and J usage is TRBJ2-1; D not resolved. The CDR3 is 13 amino acids. Trimming removed 4 bases from V and 7 bases from J, with 11 bases in between. Germline V lookup: CDR1 SGHAT, CDR2 FQNNGV. The whole variable domain, filled in from reference TRBV11-2 and TRBJ2-1, reads EAGVAQSPRYKIIEKRQSVAFWCNPISGHATLYWYQQILGQGPKLLIQFQNNGVVDDSQLPKDRFSAERLKGVDSTLKIQPAKLEDSAVYLCASSSQGLNEQFFGPGTRLTVL.

The rearrangement joins TRBV6-5 to TRBJ2-7; 9 positions agree with TRBD1. Germline V CDR1 and CDR2: MNHEY, SVGAGI. J lost 0 bases, V lost 4 bases, and 1 base had no gene match. This CDR3 contains 14 residues. CDR3 protein: CASSWTGDSYEQYF. The DNA for the CDR3 is TGTGCCAGCAGTTGGACAGGGGACTCCTACGAGCAGTACTTC.

J is TRBJ2-3 and V is TRBV5-1, with 12 nucleotides matching TRBD2. The J segment lost 6 bases and the V segment lost 4 bases, leaving 6 bases of the junction unmatched. Germline CDR1 SGHRS, CDR2 YFSETQ. The CDR3 is 15 residues long. The CDR3 protein is CASSRGLAGGDTQYF. The CDR3 region has the DNA TGCGCCAGCAGCCGCGGGCTAGCGGGGGGGGATACGCAGTATTTT.

CDR3 in DNA: TGCGCCAGCAGCTTGGTAGGGGGGGATTCGGGAGAGACCCAGTACTTC. Protein product: CASSLVGGDSGETQYF. V is TRBV5-1 and J is TRBJ2-5; a possible D gene is TRBD2 (7 bases). The CDR3 is 16 residues long. CDR1 and CDR2 (germline): SGHRS, YFSETQ. V lost 0 bases, J lost 4 bases, and 16 bases lay in between.

The sample holds one count of this clone. The V gene is TRBV13, the J gene TRBJ2-7; D gene ambiguous. The CDR3 length is 13 residues. Trimming removed 3 bases at V and 5 bases at J, with 11 bases between. CDR1 is PRHDT and CDR2 is FYEKMQ in the germline V gene (reference sequence). The CDR3 DNA is TGTGCCAGCAGCTTTAGGCAGGATAACGAGCAGTACTTC. This gives the protein CASSFRQDNEQYF. The whole variable domain, filled in from reference TRBV13 and TRBJ2-7, reads AAGVIQSPRHLIKEKRETATLKCYPIPRHDTVYWYQQGPGQDPQFLISFYEKMQSDKGSIPDRFSAQQFSDYHSELNMSSLELGDSALYFCASSFRQDNEQYFGPGTRLTVT.

V and J are TRBV10-3 and TRBJ1-1; tentatively, D is TRBD1 (6 bases). With 9 bases removed from V and 1 base from J, the gap between germline ends came to 12 bases. CDR1 and CDR2 from the germline V gene are ENHRY and SYGVKD. CDR3 length: 13 amino acids. CDR3 DNA: TGTGCCATGAAGACAGGACCGAACACTGAAGCTTTCTTT. Translating gives CAMKTGPNTEAFF.

This clone was counted between two and nine times. The CDR3: CASSSGLTSEAFF. As DNA, the CDR3 is TGTGCCAGCAGCTCCGGATTAACAAGTGAAGCTTTCTTT. The chain uses TRBV7-9 and TRBJ1-1; D is uncertain. Trimming took off 4 bases at V and 7 bases at J, with 13 bases between the two ends. Looked up from germline, CDR1 is SEHNR and CDR2 is FQNEAQ (reference sequence). The CDR3 contains 13 residues.

The V gene is TRBV29-1, the J gene TRBJ2-3, with D possibly TRBD2 on 6 matching bases. V was clipped by 1 base and J by 2 bases, with 13 bases between them. CDR3 size: 15 residues. Germline V gives CDR1 SQVTM, CDR2 ANQGSEA. The CDR3 sequence: CSVEGGGAVTDTQYF. DNA for the CDR3: TGCAGCGTTGAAGGTGGCGGGGCGGTCACAGATACGCAGTATTTT.

V usage is TRBV7-6 and J usage is TRBJ2-1; D gene ambiguous. The V gene lost 0 bases and the J gene lost 9 bases, with 15 bases spanning the gap. Germline CDR1 reads SGHVS; CDR2 reads FNYEAQ. This CDR3 is built from 15 residues. The CDR3 spells CASSLAVQRISEQFF. CDR3 nucleotides: TGTGCCAGCAGCTTAGCGGTTCAACGGATAAGTGAGCAGTTCTTC.